The following is a TCR beta chain sequence with its context. Its specificity is unknown. The sample belongs to a study of shared clonotypes between healthy human individuals. Study outcomes and limitations: Rarefaction exposed incomplete sorted-subset sequencing despite large depth. Measured sharing among donors was expected to vary with sequencing depth.

CD45RO-negative, CCR7-selected cells formed the naive CD8 fraction, which excluded terminally differentiated effector memory CD45RA+ cells. There were only Caucasian adults among the donors, and all lived in Nashville, Tennessee. Measured with immunoSEQ multiplex PCR; TCRdb has only the in-frame clones, and not every one. Of roughly 600,000 clones listed, more than 95% are singletons. Germline CDR1 reads MNHEY; CDR2 reads SMNVEV (reference sequence). V lost 6 bases, J lost 6 bases, and 15 bases lay in between. CDR3 length: 13 residues. The V and J genes are TRBV27 and TRBJ2-7; D is possibly TRBD1 (6 bases). What was sequenced was naive CD8+ T cells sorted from blood. This TCR derives from a man between 25 and 39 years old in good health. The CDR3 nucleotides read TGTGCCAGCAGCCCCACAGGGTCGCGCGAGCAGTACTTC. It is translated as CASSPTGSREQYF.